The rows below give T cell receptor beta chains drawn from one sample of a study of T-cell reconstitution after alpha-beta-depleted transplantation in children. TCRdb reanalysed the PCR reads using MiXCR and keeps one entry per CDR3 protein. The data show a few hundred thousand distinct CDR3 sequences, around a tenth seen once. Sequencing used PBMCs, obtained before TCRalphabeta/CD19-depleted stem cell transplant. These receptor sequences come from a boy in the first two years of life with acute myeloid leukemia, due to receive a stem cell transplant. CDR3s include the opening cysteine and the closing phenylalanine or tryptophan. D genes are given only for firm matches. For some rows the clone size is stated as once, few or many, or as a class when expanded; others skip it.

clone_size	d_call	j_call	v_call	cdr3_aa	cdr3_nt
many	.	TRBJ2-7	TRBV5-1	CASSVTRGTSRTYEQYF	TGCGCCAGCAGCGTAACACGGGGAACTAGCCGAACCTACGAGCAGTACTTC
.	.	TRBJ2-7	TRBV20-1	CSARDLTELYEQYF	TGCAGTGCTAGAGATCTTACCGAACTCTACGAGCAGTACTTC
.	TRBD2	TRBJ2-1	TRBV19	CASSLTSGGVDEQFF	TGTGCCAGTAGCCTCACTAGCGGGGGTGTCGATGAGCAGTTCTTC
many	.	TRBJ2-6	TRBV28	CASSFFGTGANVLTF	TGTGCCAGCAGCTTCTTTGGGACTGGGGCCAACGTCCTGACTTTC
few	.	TRBJ1-3	TRBV12-3/TRBV12-4	CASSPEGDPGNTIYF	TGTGCCAGCAGTCCAGAGGGGGATCCCGGAAACACCATATATTTT
many	TRBD2	TRBJ2-7	TRBV13	CASSLATSGRTYEQYF	TGTGCCAGCAGCTTAGCCACTAGCGGGAGGACCTACGAGCAGTACTTC
many	.	TRBJ2-7	TRBV28	CASRTDTNPYEQYF	TGTGCCAGCAGAACCGATACTAACCCCTACGAGCAGTACTTC
.	.	TRBJ1-1	TRBV7-3	CDSSLGPRGLNTEAFF	TGTGACAGCAGCTTAGGGCCGAGAGGGTTAAACACTGAAGCTTTCTTT
many	TRBD2	TRBJ2-1	TRBV5-1	CASSLRTSGGVKGNEQFF	TGCGCCAGCAGCTTGCGGACTAGCGGGGGGGTTAAAGGCAATGAGCAGTTCTTC
many	TRBD1	TRBJ2-4	TRBV11-2	CASSLVTGVKWKNIQYF	TGTGCCAGCAGCTTAGTAACAGGGGTGAAATGGAAAAACATTCAGTACTTC
many	TRBD2	TRBJ2-1	TRBV7-2	CASSLIGGGGPTNEQFF	TGTGCCAGCAGCTTAATTGGCGGGGGGGGACCCACCAATGAGCAGTTCTTC
many	TRBD2	TRBJ2-5	TRBV29-1	CSAGTSGAQETQYF	TGCAGCGCCGGGACTAGCGGCGCCCAAGAGACCCAGTACTTC
few	TRBD1	TRBJ1-2	TRBV7-6	CASSHTGEWGYTF	TGTGCCAGCAGCCACACAGGGGAGTGGGGCTACACCTTC
.	.	TRBJ1-5	TRBV7-2	CASSLGGGYQPQHF	TGTGCCAGCAGCCTCGGGGGGGGGTATCAGCCCCAGCATTTT
few	TRBD1	TRBJ1-3	TRBV28	CASSSPDRGKGNTIYF	TGTGCCAGCAGTTCCCCCGACAGGGGGAAAGGAAACACCATATATTTT
.	TRBD1	TRBJ2-7	TRBV28	CASSLLAPGQGAYEQYF	TGTGCCAGCAGTTTATTGGCCCCGGGACAGGGGGCCTACGAGCAGTACTTC
many	.	TRBJ1-2	TRBV10-3	CAINMGGLNYGYTF	TGTGCCATCAACATGGGGGGCCTTAACTATGGCTACACCTTC
.	.	TRBJ2-1	TRBV12-3/TRBV12-4	CASSFRVASRIYNEQFF	TGTGCCAGCAGTTTTAGGGTAGCCAGCCGAATTTACAATGAGCAGTTCTTC
many	.	TRBJ2-7	TRBV7-2	CASKGLAVSEQYF	TGTGCCAGCAAGGGTCTAGCTGTAAGCGAGCAGTACTTC
many	.	TRBJ2-2	TRBV7-9	CASSLGVGPTGELFF	TGTGCCAGCAGCTTAGGTGTCGGTCCCACCGGGGAGCTGTTTTTT
many	TRBD2	TRBJ2-3	TRBV28	CASSLTWTSSPTDTQYF	TGTGCCAGCAGTTTGACGTGGACTAGCTCTCCCACAGATACGCAGTATTTT
many	.	TRBJ2-1	TRBV28	CASSLGGYNEQFF	TGTGCCAGCAGTTTGGGGGGCTACAATGAGCAGTTCTTC
.	.	TRBJ2-1	TRBV6-1	CASSDYPSSYNEQFF	TGTGCCAGCAGTGATTACCCAAGCTCCTACAATGAGCAGTTCTTC
many	TRBD2	TRBJ2-2	TRBV11-1	CASSLGGSDTGELFF	TGTGCCAGCAGCTTGGGGGGGTCGGACACCGGGGAGCTGTTTTTT
many	TRBD1	TRBJ2-1	TRBV20-1	CSAWDRGYNEQFF	TGCAGTGCCTGGGACAGGGGATACAATGAGCAGTTCTTC
many	.	TRBJ2-5	TRBV10-3	CAISELGREETQYF	TGTGCCATCAGTGAGCTTGGTAGAGAAGAGACCCAGTACTTC
.	TRBD2	TRBJ2-1	TRBV20-1	CSASGTGGLYNEQFF	TGCAGTGCTAGCGGGACGGGGGGGCTTTACAATGAGCAGTTCTTC
many	.	TRBJ1-5	TRBV15	CATSRGRANGQPQHF	TGTGCCACCAGCAGAGGCCGGGCTAATGGTCAGCCCCAGCATTTT
many	TRBD1	TRBJ2-3	TRBV10-3	CAISGGDRGNTQYF	TGTGCCATCAGTGGTGGGGACAGGGGAAATACGCAGTATTTT
many	.	TRBJ2-2	TRBV12-3/TRBV12-4	CASSDREGTGELFF	TGTGCCAGCAGTGACAGGGAGGGAACCGGGGAGCTGTTTTTT
many	.	TRBJ2-5	TRBV7-3	CASSPLGYGETQYF	TGTGCCAGCAGCCCACTAGGATACGGAGAGACCCAGTACTTC
many	TRBD1	TRBJ2-6	TRBV9	CASRDRQGPSSGANVLTF	TGTGCCAGCAGAGACCGACAGGGGCCAAGCTCTGGGGCCAACGTCCTGACTTTC
many	.	TRBJ2-3	TRBV20-1	CSASGTLTDTQYF	TGCAGTGCTTCCGGGACACTGACAGATACGCAGTATTTT
few	TRBD2	TRBJ2-3	TRBV7-3	CASSRRTSGGTDTQYF	TGTGCCAGCAGCCGCCGGACTAGCGGGGGCACAGATACGCAGTATTTT
few	TRBD2	TRBJ2-7	TRBV20-1	CSAQRGELTNEQYF	TGCAGTGCTCAACGGGGGGAACTAACTAACGAGCAGTACTTC
many	TRBD2	TRBJ2-1	TRBV7-2	CASSRLAGGLNEQFF	TGTGCCAGCAGCCGGCTAGCGGGAGGGCTGAATGAGCAGTTCTTC
.	.	TRBJ2-7	TRBV3-1	CASSQAIYEQYF	TGTGCCAGCAGCCAAGCCATCTACGAGCAGTACTTC
.	TRBD2	TRBJ2-5	TRBV3-1	CASGGGEETQYF	TGTGCCAGCGGGGGAGGGGAGGAGACCCAGTACTTC
many	.	TRBJ2-5	TRBV4-2	CASSQESGGALQETQYF	TGTGCCAGCAGCCAAGAGAGTGGGGGGGCTCTCCAAGAGACCCAGTACTTC
.	.	TRBJ2-1	TRBV5-1	CASSLIFGTLNNEQFF	TGCGCCAGCAGCTTGATCTTCGGTACGCTAAACAATGAGCAGTTCTTC
many	.	TRBJ2-3	TRBV6-2/TRBV6-3	CASSYYSDTQYF	TGTGCCAGCAGTTACTACTCAGATACGCAGTATTTT
many	.	TRBJ1-6	TRBV7-4	CASSISPSPLHF	TGTGCCAGCAGCATATCTCCTTCACCCCTCCACTTT
many	.	TRBJ2-2	TRBV21-1	CASSAKGAETNTGELFF	TGTGCCAGCAGCGCAAAAGGGGCGGAGACGAACACCGGGGAGCTGTTTTTT
many	.	TRBJ2-7	TRBV25-1	CASREFDEQYF	TGTGCCAGCAGGGAGTTTGACGAGCAGTACTTC
many	.	TRBJ2-3	TRBV11-2	CASSLVHVGRVFTDTQYF	TGTGCCAGCAGCTTAGTTCACGTTGGCAGGGTGTTCACAGATACGCAGTATTTT
.	.	TRBJ2-1	TRBV11-2	CASSLGRVPHEQFF	TGTGCCAGCAGCTTAGGCAGGGTGCCCCATGAGCAGTTCTTC